The 22 T cell receptor beta chains below were found in one sample sequenced in a study of chemoradiotherapy in HPV16-positive cancers. The table came from immunoSEQ multiplex PCR; TCRdb's copy has only in-frame clones and leaves some out. The table has about 12,000 clones, about 78% seen once. This specimen was acquired from a patient who underwent chemoradiotherapy. The receptor source for this set is a human donor with HPV-associated anogenital cancer.

In nucleotides, the CDR3 is TGTGCCAGCAGCTTAGGGGACTACGAGCAGTACTTC. Translating it yields CASSLGDYEQYF. The chain joins TRBV11-2 to TRBJ2-7, with D uncertain. CDR3 length: 12 amino acids. V lost 1 base, J lost 3 bases, and 4 bases lay in between. Looked up from germline, CDR1 is SGHAT and CDR2 is FQNNGV.

V usage is TRBV5-1 and J usage is TRBJ2-5; tentatively, D is TRBD1 (5 bases). CDR1 is SGHRS, CDR2 YFSETQ, per germline. V lost 0 bases, J lost 2 bases, and 8 bases lay in between. The CDR3 consists of 14 residues. For the CDR3, the DNA is TGCGCCAGCAGCTTGGGGACAAAGCAAGAGACCCAGTACTTC. Its translation: CASSLGTKQETQYF.

The J gene is TRBJ2-2, the V gene TRBV5-6, with TRBD2 matching 8 bases. This CDR3 contains 17 residues. J lost 4 bases, V lost 3 bases, and 11 bases had no gene match. CDR1 and CDR2 from the germline V gene are SGHDT and YYEEEE. The CDR3 loop reads CASSSLQAGVTTGELFF. DNA of the CDR3: TGTGCCAGCAGCTCCCTCCAAGCGGGAGTAACCACCGGGGAGCTGTTTTTT.

V and J are TRBV4-2 and TRBJ2-4; possible D gene TRBD2, 5 bases. The CDR3 is made up of 15 amino acids. V was trimmed by 0 bases and J by 7 bases, leaving 13 bases between them. CDR1 and CDR2 from the germline V gene are LGHNA and YNFKEQ. The CDR3 spells CASSQDIGVLNIQYF. The CDR3 DNA follows: TGTGCCAGCAGCCAAGATATCGGGGTGTTGAACATTCAGTACTTC.

The chain couples TRBV9 to TRBJ1-3; D is ambiguous. Germline assignment: CDR1 SGDLS and CDR2 YYNGEE. V was clipped by 0 bases and J by 0 bases, with 7 bases between them. This CDR3 has 15 amino acids. Here the CDR3 DNA reads TGTGCCAGCAGCGTAGGCCGGAGCTCTGGAAACACCATATATTTT. Encoded protein: CASSVGRSSGNTIYF.

V is TRBV4-3 and J is TRBJ1-2; TRBD1 might be the D (6 bases). CDR1 and CDR2 (germline): LGHNA, YSLEER. Trimming shortened V by 0 bases and J by 3 bases, and 17 bases separated the two germline ends. The CDR3 has 17 amino acids. The DNA for the CDR3 is TGCGCCAGCAGCCAAGATCAAATTGGGGGCGCGTACTATGGCTACACCTTC. Amino acids: CASSQDQIGGAYYGYTF.

The rearrangement uses TRBV5-1 and TRBJ2-2; D call uncertain. V gave up 5 bases and J gave up 1 base, with 6 bases separating them. Germline V gene lookup returns CDR1 SGHRS and CDR2 YFSETQ. The CDR3 covers 13 residues. The CDR3 sequence is CASRVGNTGELFF. The CDR3 bases are TGCGCCAGCAGAGTGGGGAACACCGGGGAGCTGTTTTTT.

This clone came up a few times. The chain has TRBV11-2 and TRBJ2-2; D possibly corresponds to TRBD1 (6 bases). In germline, CDR1 is SGHAT, CDR2 FQNNGV. V lost 3 bases to trimming and J lost 4 bases, with 15 bases between them. The CDR3 covers 16 residues. The DNA of the CDR3 is TGTGCCAGCAGCTTGGGTGTTGGACAGAGCACCGGGGAGCTGTTTTTT. It translates to CASSLGVGQSTGELFF.

This rearrangement joins TRBV18 to TRBJ2-3, with unresolved D. This CDR3 comprises 15 residues. Germline-derived CDR1 and CDR2 are KGHSH and LQKENI. Trimming took 2 bases from V and 2 from J, leaving 11 bases between them. The CDR3 protein is CASSPWGNPTDTQYF. DNA for the CDR3: TGTGCCAGCTCACCATGGGGAAACCCCACAGATACGCAGTATTTT.

The chain couples TRBV11-2 to TRBJ2-5, with D unclear. In germline, CDR1 is SGHAT, CDR2 FQNNGV. Trimming cost V 2 bases and J 3 bases, with 22 bases left between them. This CDR3 contains 18 residues. The CDR3 bases are TGTGCCAGCAGCTTAAGTTTAGGAGTTTCCAAAGAGAAAGAGACCCAGTACTTC. Translating gives CASSLSLGVSKEKETQYF.

Regarding this clone: A much bigger clone sits one base away, suggesting this may be a read error. Other DNA variants within this sample encode the same CDR3. The chain combines TRBV4-3 with TRBJ1-2; D is ambiguous. The germline V gene encodes CDR1 LGHNA and CDR2 YSLEER. V gave up 0 bases and J gave up 0 bases, with 8 bases separating them. The CDR3 covers 15 residues. The CDR3 spells CASSQDSGTNYGYTF. DNA for the CDR3: TGCGCCAGCAGCCAAGATTCCGGTACTAACTATGGCTACACCTTC.

This chain joins TRBV6-6 and TRBJ1-4, with D hard to call. CDR1 MNHNY and CDR2 SVGAGI come from the germline V gene (reference sequence). This CDR3 spans 14 amino acids. Trimming took off 6 bases at V and 7 bases at J, with 15 bases between the two ends. The CDR3 spells CASSNGGVVEKLFF. CDR3 DNA: TGTGCCAGCAGCAACGGTGGTGTTGTTGAAAAACTGTTTTTT.

This clone was observed a few times. V gene TRBV7-2 combines with J gene TRBJ2-7, with TRBD2 identical over 9 bases. The CDR3 runs 14 residues. V was pared by 5 bases and J by 2 bases, with 4 bases of the junction left unmatched. Looked up from germline, CDR1 is SGHTA and CDR2 is FQGNSA. The DNA for the CDR3 is TGTGCCAGCAGCCCGACTAGCGGTCCCTACGAGCAGTACTTC. Amino acids: CASSPTSGPYEQYF.

The rearrangement links TRBV5-6 to TRBJ2-7, with 10 bases matching TRBD1. The CDR3 extends over 14 amino acids. The germline V gene has CDR1 SGHDT and CDR2 YYEEEE. Trimming cost V 4 bases and J 3 bases; bases outside gene matches: 4. This chain's CDR3 is CASSRGTGVYEQYF. CDR3 coding DNA: TGTGCCAGCAGCCGGGGGACAGGGGTCTACGAGCAGTACTTC.

This clone has a handful of counts. This chain uses TRBV18 with TRBJ2-5; D might be TRBD1 or TRBD2, each matching 6 bases. CDR1 and CDR2 (germline): KGHSH, LQKENI. V gave up 2 bases and J gave up 5 bases, with 12 bases separating them. The CDR3 runs to 14 residues. The CDR3 DNA sequence: TGTGCCAGCTCACCATCGGGGGCTTCGGAGACCCAGTACTTC. Encoded protein: CASSPSGASETQYF.

The rearrangement joins TRBV2 to TRBJ2-7; 7 bases fit TRBD1. The CDR3 spans 12 residues. CDR1 and CDR2 (germline): SNHLY, FYNNEI. Losses at the gene ends were 8 bases for V and 6 bases for J; bases not matched to a gene: 7. The DNA for the CDR3 is TGTGCCAGCTTATCTCGGGACAGCGAGCAGTACTTC. Translating gives CASLSRDSEQYF. Full variable domain (missing parts from reference TRBV2 and TRBJ2-7): EPEVTQTPSHQVTQMGQEVILRCVPISNHLYFYWYRQILGQKVEFLVSFYNNEISEKSEIFDDQFSVERPDGSNFTLKIRSTKLEDSAMYFCASLSRDSEQYFGPGTRLTVT.

The V and J genes are TRBV6-4 and TRBJ2-2, with a weak D call TRBD2 (5 bases). Per germline, CDR1 MRHNA and CDR2 SNTAGT. This CDR3 spans 13 amino acids. The V gene lost 5 bases and the J gene lost 1 base, with 5 bases spanning the gap. The CDR3 reads CASSSGNTGELFF. CDR3 sequence (DNA): TGTGCCAGCAGTAGCGGGAACACCGGGGAGCTGTTTTTT.

J is TRBJ2-5 and V is TRBV4-1; tentative D call: TRBD1 (6 bases). This CDR3 has 14 amino acids. The V gene lost 4 bases and the J gene lost 5 bases, with 14 bases spanning the gap. CDR1 MGHRA and CDR2 YSYEKL come from the germline V gene. The CDR3 bases are TGCGCCAGCAGCCGAACAGGGTCGCGGGAGACCCAGTACTTC. This translates into CASSRTGSRETQYF.

V gene TRBV28 combines with J gene TRBJ2-7, with 10 bases matching TRBD2. J gave up 4 bases and V 6 bases, and 6 bases lay outside the gene matches. CDR1 is MDHEN, CDR2 SYDVKM, per germline. The CDR3 contains 14 residues. CDR3 region: CASRYSGRIYEQYF. CDR3 in DNA: TGTGCCAGCAGGTATAGCGGGAGGATTTACGAGCAGTACTTC.

The gene calls are TRBV19 and TRBJ2-2, with 8 bases aligning to TRBD2. Germline CDR1 and CDR2: LNHDA and SQIVND (reference sequence). V dropped 4 bases and J dropped 4; count of bases not matched to a gene: 5. The CDR3 runs to 15 residues. The CDR3 loop reads CASSRAGVITGELFF. The CDR3 nucleotides are TGTGCCAGTAGTAGAGCGGGAGTCATCACCGGGGAGCTGTTTTTT. Full variable domain (missing parts from reference TRBV19 and TRBJ2-2): DGGITQSPKYLFRKEGQNVTLSCEQNLNHDAMYWYRQDPGQGLRLIYYSQIVNDFQKGDIAEGYSVSREKKESFPLTVTSAQKNPTAFYLCASSRAGVITGELFFGEGSRLTVL.

The CDR3 coding sequence is TGTGCCAGCAGTGGCAAGAGGGGACAGTACACTGAAGCTTTCTTT. Translated: CASSGKRGQYTEAFF. The chain uses TRBV25-1 and TRBJ1-1, with TRBD1 identical over 7 bases. Germline V gives CDR1 MGHDK, CDR2 SYGVNS. The CDR3 length is 15 residues. V trimming: 4 bases; J trimming: 3 bases; junction bases outside the gene matches: 8. The whole variable domain, remainder taken from reference TRBV25-1 and TRBJ1-1, is EADIYQTPRYLVIGTGKKITLECSQTMGHDKMYWYQQDPGMELHLIHYSYGVNSTEKGDLSSESTVSRIRTEHFPLTLESARPSHTSQYLCASSGKRGQYTEAFFGQGTRLTVV.

This chain joins TRBV2 and TRBJ2-1; the match to TRBD2 covers 14 bases. The germline gives CDR1 SNHLY, CDR2 FYNNEI. V gave up 7 bases and J gave up 5 bases; unmatched junction bases: 7. The CDR3 length is 16 residues. The CDR3 sequence: CASNPPGLAGDNEQFF. The CDR3 nucleotides are TGTGCCAGCAACCCACCGGGACTAGCGGGAGACAATGAGCAGTTCTTC.